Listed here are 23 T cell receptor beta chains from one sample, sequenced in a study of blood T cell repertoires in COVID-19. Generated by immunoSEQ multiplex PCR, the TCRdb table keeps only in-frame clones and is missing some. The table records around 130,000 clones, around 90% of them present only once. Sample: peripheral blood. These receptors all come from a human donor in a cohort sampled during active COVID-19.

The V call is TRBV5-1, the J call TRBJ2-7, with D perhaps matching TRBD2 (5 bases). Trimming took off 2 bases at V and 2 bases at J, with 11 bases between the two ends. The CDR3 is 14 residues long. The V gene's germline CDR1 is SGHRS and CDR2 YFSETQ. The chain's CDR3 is CASSFGFGAYEQYF. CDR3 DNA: TGCGCCAGCAGCTTCGGGTTCGGGGCCTACGAGCAGTACTTC.

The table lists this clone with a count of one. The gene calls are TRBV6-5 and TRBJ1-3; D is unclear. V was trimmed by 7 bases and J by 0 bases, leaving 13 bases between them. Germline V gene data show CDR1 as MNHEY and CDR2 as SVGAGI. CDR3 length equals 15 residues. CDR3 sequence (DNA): TGTGCCAGCATCGTAGGACTGTTCTCTGGAAACACCATATATTTT. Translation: CASIVGLFSGNTIYF.

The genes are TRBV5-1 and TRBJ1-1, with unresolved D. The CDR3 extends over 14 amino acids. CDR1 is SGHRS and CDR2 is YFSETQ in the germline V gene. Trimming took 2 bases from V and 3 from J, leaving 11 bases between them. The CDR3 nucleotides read TGCGCCAGCAGCTTCTATCGCGGGGACACTGAAGCTTTCTTT. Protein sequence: CASSFYRGDTEAFF. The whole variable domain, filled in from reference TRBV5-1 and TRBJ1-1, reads KAGVTQTPRYLIKTRGQQVTLSCSPISGHRSVSWYQQTPGQGLQFLFEYFSETQRNKGNFPGRFSGRQFSNSRSEMNVSTLELGDSALYLCASSFYRGDTEAFFGQGTRLTVV.

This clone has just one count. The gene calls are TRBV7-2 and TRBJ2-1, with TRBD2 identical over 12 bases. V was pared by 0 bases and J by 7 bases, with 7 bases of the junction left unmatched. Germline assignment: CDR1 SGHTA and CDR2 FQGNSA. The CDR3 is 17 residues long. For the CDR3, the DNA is TGTGCCAGCAGCTTAGCTAGTCTGACTAGCGGGAGTAATGAGCAGTTCTTC. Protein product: CASSLASLTSGSNEQFF.

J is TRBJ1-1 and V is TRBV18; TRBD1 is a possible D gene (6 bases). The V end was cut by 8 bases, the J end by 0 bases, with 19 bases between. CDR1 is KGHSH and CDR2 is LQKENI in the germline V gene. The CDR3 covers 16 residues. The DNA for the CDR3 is TGTGCCAGCGTCACGGCCCAGGGGCGCATGAACACTGAAGCTTTCTTT. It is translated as CASVTAQGRMNTEAFF.

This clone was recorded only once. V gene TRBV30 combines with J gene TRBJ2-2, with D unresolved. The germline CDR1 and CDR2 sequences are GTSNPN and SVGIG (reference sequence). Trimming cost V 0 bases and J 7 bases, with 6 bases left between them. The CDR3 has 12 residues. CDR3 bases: TGTGCCTGGAGTGTACGGGTCGGGGAGCTGTTTTTT. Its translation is CAWSVRVGELFF. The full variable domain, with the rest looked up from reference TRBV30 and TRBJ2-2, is SQTIHQWPATLVQPVGSPLSLECTVEGTSNPNLYWYRQAAGRGLQLLFYSVGIGQISSEVPQNLSASRPQDRQFILSSKKLLLSDSGFYLCAWSVRVGELFFGEGSRLTVL.

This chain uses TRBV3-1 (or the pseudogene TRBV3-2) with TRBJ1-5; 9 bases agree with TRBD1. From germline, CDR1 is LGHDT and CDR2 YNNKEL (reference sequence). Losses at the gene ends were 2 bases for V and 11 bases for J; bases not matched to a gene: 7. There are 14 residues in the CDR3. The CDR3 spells CASSQSTGGLAQHF. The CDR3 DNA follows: TGTGCCAGCAGCCAATCGACAGGGGGACTGGCCCAGCATTTT.

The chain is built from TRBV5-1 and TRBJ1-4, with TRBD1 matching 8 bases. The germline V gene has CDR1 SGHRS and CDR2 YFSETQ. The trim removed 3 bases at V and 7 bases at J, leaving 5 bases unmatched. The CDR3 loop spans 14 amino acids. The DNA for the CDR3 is TGCGCCAGCAGCTCCAGGGGGCTAGGTGAAAAACTGTTTTTT. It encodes CASSSRGLGEKLFF.

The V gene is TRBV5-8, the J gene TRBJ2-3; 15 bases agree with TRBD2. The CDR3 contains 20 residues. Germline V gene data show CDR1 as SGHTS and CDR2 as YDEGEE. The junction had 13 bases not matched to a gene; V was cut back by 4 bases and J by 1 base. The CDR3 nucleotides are TGTGCCAGCAGCCCCGTCGGGACTAGCGGGGGGTTCCAGGGCACAGATACGCAGTATTTT. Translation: CASSPVGTSGGFQGTDTQYF.

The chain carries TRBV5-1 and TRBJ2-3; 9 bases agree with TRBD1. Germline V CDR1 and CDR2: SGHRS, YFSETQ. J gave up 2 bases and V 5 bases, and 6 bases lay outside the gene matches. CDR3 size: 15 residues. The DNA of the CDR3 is TGCGCCAGCAGGAGACAGGGGGGGACCACAGATACGCAGTATTTT. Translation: CASRRQGGTTDTQYF.

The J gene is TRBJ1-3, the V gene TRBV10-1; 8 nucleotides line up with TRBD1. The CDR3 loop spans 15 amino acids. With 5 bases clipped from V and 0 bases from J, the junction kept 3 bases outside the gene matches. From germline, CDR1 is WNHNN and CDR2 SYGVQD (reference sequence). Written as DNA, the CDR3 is TGCGCCAGCAGTCCAACAGGGGGCTCTGGAAACACCATATATTTT. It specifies CASSPTGGSGNTIYF.

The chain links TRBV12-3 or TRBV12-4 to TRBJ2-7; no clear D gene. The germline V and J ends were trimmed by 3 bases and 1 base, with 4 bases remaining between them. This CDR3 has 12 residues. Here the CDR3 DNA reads TGTGCCAGCAGTTTCGGGTCCTACGAGCAGTACTTC. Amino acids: CASSFGSYEQYF.

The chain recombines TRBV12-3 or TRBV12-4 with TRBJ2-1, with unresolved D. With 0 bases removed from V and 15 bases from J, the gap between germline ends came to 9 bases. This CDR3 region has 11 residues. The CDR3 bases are TGTGCCAGCAGTTTAGCCTATAGCATGTTCTTC. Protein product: CASSLAYSMFF.

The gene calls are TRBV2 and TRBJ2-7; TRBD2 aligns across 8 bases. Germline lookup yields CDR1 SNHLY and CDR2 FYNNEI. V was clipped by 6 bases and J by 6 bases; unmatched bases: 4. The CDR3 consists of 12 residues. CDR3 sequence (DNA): TGTGCCAGCAGCCCCGGGGGGGGCGAGCAGTACTTC. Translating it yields CASSPGGGEQYF.

This CDR3 is CASSPPISTGQDQPQHF. The DNA of the CDR3 is TGTGCCAGCAGTCCGCCCATCTCGACAGGGCAGGATCAGCCCCAGCATTTT. The chain carries TRBV27 and TRBJ1-5, with 7 bases fitting TRBD1. Losses at the gene ends were 5 bases for V and 5 bases for J; bases not matched to a gene: 15. The germline CDR1 and CDR2 sequences are MNHEY and SMNVEV (reference sequence). CDR3 size: 17 residues.

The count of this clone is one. CDR3 sequence reads: CASSPGTSGELFF. The CDR3 nucleotides read TGTGCCAGCAGCCCCGGGACATCCGGGGAGCTGTTTTTT. This chain connects TRBV5-4 to TRBJ2-2; a possible D gene is TRBD1 (6 bases). Trimming pared 4 bases from V and 6 bases from J, leaving 10 bases between. The CDR3 loop spans 13 amino acids. CDR1 SGHNT and CDR2 YYREEE come from the germline V gene (reference sequence). Full variable domain (outside the CDR3, taken from reference TRBV5-4 and TRBJ2-2): ETGVTQSPTHLIKTRGQQVTLRCSSQSGHNTVSWYQQALGQGPQFIFQYYREEENGRGNFPPRFSGLQFPNYSSELNVNALELDDSALYLCASSPGTSGELFFGEGSRLTVL.

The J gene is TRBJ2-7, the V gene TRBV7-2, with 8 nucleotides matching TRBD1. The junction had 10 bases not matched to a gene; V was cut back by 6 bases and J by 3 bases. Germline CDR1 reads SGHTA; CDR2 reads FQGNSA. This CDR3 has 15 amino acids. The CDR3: CASSPVGQGDYEQYF. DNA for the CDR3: TGTGCCAGCAGTCCGGTCGGACAGGGTGACTACGAGCAGTACTTC.

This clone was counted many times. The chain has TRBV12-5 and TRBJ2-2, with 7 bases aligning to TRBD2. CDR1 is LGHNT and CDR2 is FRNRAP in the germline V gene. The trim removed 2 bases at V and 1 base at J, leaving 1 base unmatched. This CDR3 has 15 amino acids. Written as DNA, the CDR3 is TGTGCTAGTGGTTTGATAGCGGGGAACACCGGGGAGCTGTTTTTT. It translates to CASGLIAGNTGELFF.

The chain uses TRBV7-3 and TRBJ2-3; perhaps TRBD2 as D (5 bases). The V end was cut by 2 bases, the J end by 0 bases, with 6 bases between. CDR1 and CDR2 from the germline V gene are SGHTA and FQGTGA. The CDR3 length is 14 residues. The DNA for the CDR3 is TGTGCCAGCAGCTTACAGCGGAGCACAGATACGCAGTATTTT. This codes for CASSLQRSTDTQYF.

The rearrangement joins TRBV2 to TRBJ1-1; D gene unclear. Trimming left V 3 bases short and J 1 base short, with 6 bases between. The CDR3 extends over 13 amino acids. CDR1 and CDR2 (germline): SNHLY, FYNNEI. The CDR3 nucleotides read TGTGCCAGCAGTGAGGGAGGGAACACTGAAGCTTTCTTT. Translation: CASSEGGNTEAFF.

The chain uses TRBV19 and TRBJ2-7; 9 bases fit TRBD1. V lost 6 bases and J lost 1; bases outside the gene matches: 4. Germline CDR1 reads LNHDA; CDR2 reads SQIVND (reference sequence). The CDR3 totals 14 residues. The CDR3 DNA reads TGTGCCAGTAGCATGGGGACAGGGTCCTACGAGCAGTACTTC. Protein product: CASSMGTGSYEQYF. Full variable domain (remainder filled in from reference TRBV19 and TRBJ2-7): DGGITQSPKYLFRKEGQNVTLSCEQNLNHDAMYWYRQDPGQGLRLIYYSQIVNDFQKGDIAEGYSVSREKKESFPLTVTSAQKNPTAFYLCASSMGTGSYEQYFGPGTRLTVT.

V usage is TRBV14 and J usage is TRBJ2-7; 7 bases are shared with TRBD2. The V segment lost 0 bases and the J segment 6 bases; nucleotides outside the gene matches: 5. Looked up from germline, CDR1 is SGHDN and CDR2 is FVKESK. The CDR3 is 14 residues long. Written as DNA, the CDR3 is TGTGCCAGCAGCCAAGATGGGGAGGGGACCGAGCAGTACTTC. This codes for CASSQDGEGTEQYF.

The CDR3 here is CASRPLRGRRDGELFF. The CDR3, as DNA: TGTGCCAGCAGACCCCTGCGGGGCCGCAGGGACGGGGAGCTGTTTTTT. V and J are TRBV11-2 and TRBJ2-2; perhaps TRBD2 as D (6 bases). Germline V CDR1 and CDR2: SGHAT, FQNNGV. The CDR3 sequence is 16 residues long. Trimming removed 6 bases from V and 7 bases from J, with 21 bases in between.